Following are 10 T cell receptor beta chains from one sample sequenced in a study of long-term antiretroviral therapy in people with HIV. The assay used was immunoSEQ (version v3.0), run at survey level. This table comes from immunoSEQ multiplex PCR, and its TCRdb copy is limited to in-frame clones, with some not included. In the table there are 23,000 or so clones, 65% to 80% of which are singletons. This specimen consisted of unsorted PBMCs, obtained 0.5 years after starting antiretroviral therapy. The origin of the receptors is a woman aged 40 to 50 with HIV.

This clone was seen more than once but under ten times. This rearrangement joins TRBV7-8 to TRBJ1-2, with D unresolved. Trimming left V 4 bases short and J 8 bases short, with 14 bases between. This CDR3 contains 13 residues. From germline, CDR1 is SGHVS and CDR2 FQNEAQ. The CDR3 reads CASSWFQDRGYTF. In DNA, the CDR3 is TGTGCCAGCAGCTGGTTCCAGGACCGGGGCTACACCTTC.

This clone was recorded a few times. The V call is TRBV10-3, the J call TRBJ1-3, with 8 bases lining up with TRBD1. The CDR3 is 14 amino acids. Per the germline V gene, CDR1 is ENHRY and CDR2 is SYGVKD. Trimming cost V 7 bases and J 4 bases; bases outside gene matches: 6. CDR3: CAITSDRDGNTIYF. The CDR3 DNA reads as TGTGCCATCACCTCGGACAGGGACGGAAACACCATATATTTT.

This clone was counted only a few times. The genes are TRBV7-6 and TRBJ1-3, with TRBD1 as a possible D gene (5 bases). V lost 5 bases and J lost 0, with 17 bases in between. From germline, CDR1 is SGHVS and CDR2 FNYEAQ. The CDR3 sequence is 17 residues long. DNA for the CDR3: TGTGCCAGCAGCCCAATGGCGGGACGGATCTCTGGAAACACCATATATTTT. This translates into CASSPMAGRISGNTIYF.

The chain uses TRBV2 and TRBJ2-7, with D perhaps given as TRBD1 or TRBD2 (5 bases each). The V gene lost 3 bases and the J gene lost 2 bases, with 11 bases spanning the gap. This CDR3 region has 14 residues. The germline gives CDR1 SNHLY, CDR2 FYNNEI. The CDR3 loop is CASSERGSTYEQYF. The CDR3 DNA follows: TGTGCCAGCAGTGAGAGGGGTTCAACCTACGAGCAGTACTTC.

The genes are TRBV2 and TRBJ1-3; D remains ambiguous. V shed 6 bases and J shed 2 bases, with 5 bases lying between them. The CDR3 has 12 residues. The germline V gene encodes CDR1 SNHLY and CDR2 FYNNEI. As DNA, the CDR3 is TGTGCCAGCAGGCAGACTGGAAACACCATATATTTT. This encodes CASRQTGNTIYF.

The chain recombines TRBV18 with TRBJ1-5; TRBD1 is a possible D gene (5 bases). V was shortened by 0 bases and J by 0 bases, with 6 bases between the two germline ends. Looked up from germline, CDR1 is KGHSH and CDR2 is LQKENI. The CDR3 length is 15 residues. CDR3 amino acids: CASSPPGTSNQPQHF. In DNA, the CDR3 is TGTGCCAGCTCACCACCGGGGACTAGCAATCAGCCCCAGCATTTT.

V is TRBV7-9 and J is TRBJ1-1, with 9 bases fitting TRBD1. The CDR3 has 14 amino acids. Looked up from germline, CDR1 is SEHNR and CDR2 is FQNEAQ (reference sequence). Trimming at V came to 3 bases and at J to 3 bases, leaving 2 bases not matched to a gene. The CDR3 DNA is TGTGCCAGCAGCTTCTGGGACAGGGACACTGAAGCTTTCTTT. Protein product: CASSFWDRDTEAFF.

V is TRBV11-2 and J is TRBJ2-3; 10 bases align to TRBD2. Germline V gene data show CDR1 as SGHAT and CDR2 as FQNNGV. V lost 4 bases to trimming and J lost 2 bases; unmatched junction nucleotides: 12. The CDR3 is 18 amino acids. DNA of the CDR3: TGTGCCAGCAGCTCCAGTCCCGGACTAGCGGTCCTCACAGATACGCAGTATTTT. Its translation: CASSSSPGLAVLTDTQYF.

This chain connects TRBV9 to TRBJ2-7; D remains unclear. Trimming stripped 0 bases from V and 3 bases from J, with 10 bases between. The CDR3 covers 14 residues. Germline V lookup: CDR1 SGDLS, CDR2 YYNGEE. The CDR3 DNA is TGTGCCAGCAGCGTAGAACAACAAAACTACGAGCAGTACTTC. Translation gives CASSVEQQNYEQYF.

The chain combines TRBV19 with TRBJ1-2; 9 bases are a match to TRBD1. CDR1 LNHDA and CDR2 SQIVND come from the germline V gene (reference sequence). The V gene end was trimmed by 5 bases and the J gene end by 4 bases; junction bases not matched to a gene: 8. The CDR3 is 15 amino acids. The CDR3 reads CASSPGTGPSYGYTF. As DNA, the CDR3 is TGTGCCAGTAGTCCTGGGACAGGGCCTTCCTATGGCTACACCTTC.